This paragraph reports one T cell receptor beta chain. Authors' data handling: Estimated nucleated cell counts came from reference gene primer amplification. The table came from immunoSEQ multiplex PCR; TCRdb's copy has only in-frame clones and leaves some out. From that table come the V and J calls and clone size; the DNA was used to work out D and trimming. The sample holds roughly 330,000 clones, roughly 90% seen once. This entry belongs to a study of blood T cell repertoires in COVID-19. Turning to the study itself: The United States, Italy and Spain were the sources of the acute and convalescent COVID-19 samples. T cells, B-cell-depleted T cells, or PBMCs supplied cDNA or gDNA.

Germline-derived CDR1 and CDR2 are SGHRS and YFSETQ. The CDR3 runs to 17 residues. The V segment lost 3 bases and the J segment 3 bases; nucleotides outside the gene matches: 3. Sequencing was performed on peripheral blood. The chain recombines TRBV5-1 with TRBJ2-2, with 15 bases fitting TRBD2. The clonotype comes from a man aged 18-30 years who had recovered from COVID-19. The CDR3 nucleotides read TGCGCCAGCAGCTCCGGGACTAGCGGGGGGTACACCGGGGAGCTGTTTTTT. It yields the protein CASSSGTSGGYTGELFF.